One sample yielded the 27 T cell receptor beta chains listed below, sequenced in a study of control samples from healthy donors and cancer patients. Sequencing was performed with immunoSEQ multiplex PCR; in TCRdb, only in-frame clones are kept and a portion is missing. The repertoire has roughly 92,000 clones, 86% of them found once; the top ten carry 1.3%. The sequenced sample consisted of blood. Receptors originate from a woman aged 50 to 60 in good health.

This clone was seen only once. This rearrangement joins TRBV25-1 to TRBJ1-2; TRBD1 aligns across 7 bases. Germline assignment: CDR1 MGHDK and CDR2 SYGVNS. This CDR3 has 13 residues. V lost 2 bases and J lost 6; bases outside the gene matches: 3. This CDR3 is CASSEATGNGYTF. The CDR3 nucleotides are TGTGCCAGCAGTGAAGCGACAGGGAATGGCTACACCTTC.

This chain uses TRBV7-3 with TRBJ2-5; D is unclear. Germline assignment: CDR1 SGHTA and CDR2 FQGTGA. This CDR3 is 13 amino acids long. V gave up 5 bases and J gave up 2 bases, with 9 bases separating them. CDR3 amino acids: CASSPGSQETQYF. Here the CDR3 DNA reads TGTGCCAGCAGCCCCGGGTCTCAAGAGACCCAGTACTTC.

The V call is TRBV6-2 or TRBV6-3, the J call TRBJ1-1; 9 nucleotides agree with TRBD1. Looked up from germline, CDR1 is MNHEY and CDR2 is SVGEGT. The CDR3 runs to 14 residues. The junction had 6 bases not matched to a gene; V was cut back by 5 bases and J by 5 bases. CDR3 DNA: TGTGCCAGCAGTCGTCCCGGGACAGGGACTGAAGCTTTCTTT. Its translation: CASSRPGTGTEAFF.

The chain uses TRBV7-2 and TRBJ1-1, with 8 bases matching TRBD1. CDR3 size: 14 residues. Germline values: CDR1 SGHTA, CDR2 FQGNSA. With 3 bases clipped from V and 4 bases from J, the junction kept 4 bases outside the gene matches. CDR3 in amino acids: CASSFQGASTEAFF. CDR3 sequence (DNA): TGTGCCAGCAGCTTCCAGGGGGCGAGCACTGAAGCTTTCTTT. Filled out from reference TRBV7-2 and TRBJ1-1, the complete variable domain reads GAGVSQSPSNKVTEKGKDVELRCDPISGHTALYWYRQSLGQGLEFLIYFQGNSAPDKSGLPSDRFSAERTGGSVSTLTIQRTQQEDSAVYLCASSFQGASTEAFFGQGTRLTVV.

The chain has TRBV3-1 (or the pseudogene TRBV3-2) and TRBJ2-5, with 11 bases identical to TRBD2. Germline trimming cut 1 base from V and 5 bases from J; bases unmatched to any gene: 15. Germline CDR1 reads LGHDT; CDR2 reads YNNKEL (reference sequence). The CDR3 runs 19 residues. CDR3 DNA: TGTGCCAGCAGCCAAGGGAGTGTCCTAGCGGGAGGTTTAGGGGAGACCCAGTACTTC. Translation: CASSQGSVLAGGLGETQYF.

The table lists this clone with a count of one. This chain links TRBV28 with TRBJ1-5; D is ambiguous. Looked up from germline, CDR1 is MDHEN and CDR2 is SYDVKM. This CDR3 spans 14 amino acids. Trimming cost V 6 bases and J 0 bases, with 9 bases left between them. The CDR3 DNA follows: TGTGCCAGCAGGCCCGGGTTTAGCAATCAGCCCCAGCATTTT. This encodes CASRPGFSNQPQHF.

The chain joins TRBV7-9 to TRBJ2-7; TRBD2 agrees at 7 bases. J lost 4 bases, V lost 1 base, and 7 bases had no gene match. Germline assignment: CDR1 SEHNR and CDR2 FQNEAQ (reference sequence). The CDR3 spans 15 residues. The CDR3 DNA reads TGTGCCAGCAGCTTAGGGGCTAGCGGAGTATACGAGCAGTACTTC. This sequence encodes CASSLGASGVYEQYF.

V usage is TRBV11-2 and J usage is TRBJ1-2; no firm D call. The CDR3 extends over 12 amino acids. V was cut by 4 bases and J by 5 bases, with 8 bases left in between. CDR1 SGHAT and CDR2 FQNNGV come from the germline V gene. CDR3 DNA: TGTGCCAGCAGCTCCGAACATTATGGCTACACCTTC. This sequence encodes CASSSEHYGYTF.

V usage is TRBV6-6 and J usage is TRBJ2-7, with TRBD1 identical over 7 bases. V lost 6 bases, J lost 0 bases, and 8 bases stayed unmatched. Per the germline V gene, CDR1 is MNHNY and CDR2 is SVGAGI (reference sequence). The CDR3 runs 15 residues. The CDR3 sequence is CASSRGQLLSYEQYF. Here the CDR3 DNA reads TGTGCCAGCAGCCGGGGACAGCTCCTCTCCTACGAGCAGTACTTC.

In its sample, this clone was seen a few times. The CDR3 is CASKGSGASYNSPLHF. For the CDR3, the DNA is TGTGCCAGCAAAGGGTCAGGGGCGTCCTATAATTCACCCCTCCACTTT. The genes are TRBV28 and TRBJ1-6; tentative D call: TRBD1 (6 bases). CDR3 size: 16 residues. Germline assignment: CDR1 MDHEN and CDR2 SYDVKM. Trimming left V 7 bases short and J 1 base short, with 14 bases between.

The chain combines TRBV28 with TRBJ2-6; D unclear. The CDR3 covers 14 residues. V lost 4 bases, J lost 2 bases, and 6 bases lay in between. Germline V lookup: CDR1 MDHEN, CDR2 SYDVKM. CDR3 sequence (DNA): TGTGCCAGCAGTTCCCCCGCTGGGGCCAACGTCCTGACTTTC. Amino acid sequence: CASSSPAGANVLTF.

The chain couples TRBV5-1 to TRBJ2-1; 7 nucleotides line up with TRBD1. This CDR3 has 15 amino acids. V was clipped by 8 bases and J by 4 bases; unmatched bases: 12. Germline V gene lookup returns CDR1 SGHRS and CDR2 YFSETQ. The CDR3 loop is CASTNTGDPYNEQFF. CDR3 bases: TGCGCCAGTACAAATACAGGGGACCCATACAATGAGCAGTTCTTC.

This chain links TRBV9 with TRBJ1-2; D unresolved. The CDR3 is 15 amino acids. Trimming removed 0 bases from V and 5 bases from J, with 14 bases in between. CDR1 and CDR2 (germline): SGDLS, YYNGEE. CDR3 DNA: TGTGCCAGCAGCGTAGCCGTGGCCCAGCCGTATGGCTACACCTTC. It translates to CASSVAVAQPYGYTF.

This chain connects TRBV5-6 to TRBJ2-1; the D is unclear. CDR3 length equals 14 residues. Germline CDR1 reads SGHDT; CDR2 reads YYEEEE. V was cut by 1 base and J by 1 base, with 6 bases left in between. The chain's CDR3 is CASSLSRSYNEQFF. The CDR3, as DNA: TGTGCCAGCAGCTTGAGTCGGTCCTACAATGAGCAGTTCTTC.

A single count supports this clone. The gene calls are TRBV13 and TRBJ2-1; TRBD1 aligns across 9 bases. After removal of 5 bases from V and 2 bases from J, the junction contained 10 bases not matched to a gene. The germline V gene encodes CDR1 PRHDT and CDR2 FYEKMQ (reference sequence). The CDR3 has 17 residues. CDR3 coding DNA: TGTGCCAGCAGCGGACAGGGGCGCGCCGGGACCTACAATGAGCAGTTCTTC. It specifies CASSGQGRAGTYNEQFF.

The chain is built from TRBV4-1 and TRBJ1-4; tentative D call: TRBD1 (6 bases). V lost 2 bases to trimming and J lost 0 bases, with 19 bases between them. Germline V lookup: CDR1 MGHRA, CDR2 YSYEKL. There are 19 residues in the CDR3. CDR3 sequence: CASSQMEWMGHATNEKLFF. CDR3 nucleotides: TGCGCCAGCAGCCAAATGGAGTGGATGGGACACGCAACTAATGAAAAACTGTTTTTT.

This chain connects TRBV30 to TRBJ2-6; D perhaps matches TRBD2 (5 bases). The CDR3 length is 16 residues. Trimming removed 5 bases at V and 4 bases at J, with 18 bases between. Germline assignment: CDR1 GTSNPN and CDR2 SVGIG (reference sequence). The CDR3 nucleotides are TGTGCCTGGGGTTTCGGGGTCCAATCCGGGGCCAACGTCCTGACTTTC. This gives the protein CAWGFGVQSGANVLTF.

As DNA, the CDR3 is TGTGCCAGCTCACCGACGTCTGGAAACACCATATATTTT. Translation: CASSPTSGNTIYF. The chain is built from TRBV18 and TRBJ1-3; D gene uncertain. Germline V gene data show CDR1 as KGHSH and CDR2 as LQKENI. V shed 3 bases and J shed 1 base, with 4 bases lying between them. The length of the CDR3 is 13 residues. The full variable domain, with the rest looked up from reference TRBV18 and TRBJ1-3, is NAGVMQNPRHLVRRRGQEARLRCSPMKGHSHVYWYRQLPEEGLKFMVYLQKENIIDESGMPKERFSAEFPKEGPSILRIQQVVRGDSAAYFCASSPTSGNTIYFGEGSWLTVV.

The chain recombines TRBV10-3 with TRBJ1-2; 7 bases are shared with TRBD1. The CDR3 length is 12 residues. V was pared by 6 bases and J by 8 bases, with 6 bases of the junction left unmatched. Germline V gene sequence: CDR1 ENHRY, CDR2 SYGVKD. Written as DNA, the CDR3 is TGTGCCATCAGCTGGACAGGTGGCGGCTACACCTTC. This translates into CAISWTGGGYTF.

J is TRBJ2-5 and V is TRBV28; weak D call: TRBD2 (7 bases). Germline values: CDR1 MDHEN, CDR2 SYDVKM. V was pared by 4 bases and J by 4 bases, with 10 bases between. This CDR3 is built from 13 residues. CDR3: CASSWRGGETQYF. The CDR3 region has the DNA TGTGCCAGCAGTTGGAGGGGGGGAGAGACCCAGTACTTC.

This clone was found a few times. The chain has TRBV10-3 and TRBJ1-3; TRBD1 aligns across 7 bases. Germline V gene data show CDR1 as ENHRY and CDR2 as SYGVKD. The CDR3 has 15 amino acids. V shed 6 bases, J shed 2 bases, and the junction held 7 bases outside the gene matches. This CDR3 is CAIREQGTTGNTIYF. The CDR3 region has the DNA TGTGCCATCAGAGAACAGGGGACCACTGGAAACACCATATATTTT.

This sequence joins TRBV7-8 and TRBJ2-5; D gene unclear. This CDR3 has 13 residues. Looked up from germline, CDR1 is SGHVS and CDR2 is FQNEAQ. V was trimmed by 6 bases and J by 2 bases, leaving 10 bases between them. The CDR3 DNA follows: TGTGCCAGCAGGAAGAGCTTACAAGAGACCCAGTACTTC. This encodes CASRKSLQETQYF.

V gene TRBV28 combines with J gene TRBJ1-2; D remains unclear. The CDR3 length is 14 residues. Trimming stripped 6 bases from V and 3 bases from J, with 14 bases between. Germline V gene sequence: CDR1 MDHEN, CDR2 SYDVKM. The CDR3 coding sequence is TGTGCCAGCAGCCCTTTTCTTCAGGACTATGGCTACACCTTC. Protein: CASSPFLQDYGYTF.

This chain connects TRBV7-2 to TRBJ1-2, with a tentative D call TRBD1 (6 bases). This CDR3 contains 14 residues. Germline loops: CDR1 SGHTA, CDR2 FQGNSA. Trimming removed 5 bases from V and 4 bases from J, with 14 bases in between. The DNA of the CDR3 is TGTGCCAGCAGCGTACAGGGAAACGGCTATGGCTACACCTTC. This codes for CASSVQGNGYGYTF.

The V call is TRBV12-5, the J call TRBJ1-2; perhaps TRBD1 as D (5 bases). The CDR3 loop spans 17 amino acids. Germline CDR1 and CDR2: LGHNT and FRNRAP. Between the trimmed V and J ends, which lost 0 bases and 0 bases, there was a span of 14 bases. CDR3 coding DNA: TGTGCTAGTGGTTTGGTACTCGGCAGGGCAGCTAACTATGGCTACACCTTC. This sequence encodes CASGLVLGRAANYGYTF. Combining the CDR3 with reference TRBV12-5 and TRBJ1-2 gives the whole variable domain DARVTQTPRHKVTEMGQEVTMRCQPILGHNTVFWYRQTMMQGLELLAYFRNRAPLDDSGMPKDRFSAEMPDATLATLKIQPSEPRDSAVYFCASGLVLGRAANYGYTFGSGTRLTVV.

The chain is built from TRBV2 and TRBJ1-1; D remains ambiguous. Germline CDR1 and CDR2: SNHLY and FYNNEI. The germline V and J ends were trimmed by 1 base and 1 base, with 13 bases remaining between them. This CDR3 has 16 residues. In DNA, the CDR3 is TGTGCCAGCAGTGAAGTTGGCCACAGTACGAACACTGAAGCTTTCTTT. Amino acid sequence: CASSEVGHSTNTEAFF.

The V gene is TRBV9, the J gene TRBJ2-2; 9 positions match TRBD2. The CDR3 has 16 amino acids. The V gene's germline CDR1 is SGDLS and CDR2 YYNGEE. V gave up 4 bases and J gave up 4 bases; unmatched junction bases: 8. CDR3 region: CASSPRLAETTGELFF. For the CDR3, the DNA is TGTGCCAGCAGCCCCCGACTAGCGGAGACCACCGGGGAGCTGTTTTTT.